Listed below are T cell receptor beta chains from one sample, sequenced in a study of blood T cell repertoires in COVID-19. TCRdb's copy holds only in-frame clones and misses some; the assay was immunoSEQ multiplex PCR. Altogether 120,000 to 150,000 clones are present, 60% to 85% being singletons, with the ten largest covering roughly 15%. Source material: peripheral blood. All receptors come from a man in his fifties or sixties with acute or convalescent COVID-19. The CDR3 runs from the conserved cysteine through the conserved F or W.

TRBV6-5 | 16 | CASSYDTSGRAYEQYF
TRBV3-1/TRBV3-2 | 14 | CASRDRVNTGELFF
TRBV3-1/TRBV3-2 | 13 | CASSQRENTEAFF
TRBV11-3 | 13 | CASSLGDFPEQFF
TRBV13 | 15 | CASSFASGEADTQYF
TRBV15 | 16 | CATSSEQGMRPEKLFF
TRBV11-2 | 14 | CASRRIRYTGELFF
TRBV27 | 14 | CASGRQGDNSPLHF
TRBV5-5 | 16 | CASSLNPAAENTEAFF
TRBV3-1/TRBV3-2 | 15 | CASSQAGGGYNEQFF
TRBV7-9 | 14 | CASSPDRETYTIYF
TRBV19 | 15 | CASSATGTPNEKLFF
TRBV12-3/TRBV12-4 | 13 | CASTRQGARGYTF
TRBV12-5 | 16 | CASGSDQDRGRNEQFF
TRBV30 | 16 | CAWSEGQGFTGNTIYF
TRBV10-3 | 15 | CAISDPDRGSYEQYF
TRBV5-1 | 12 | CASSLGAIEQFF
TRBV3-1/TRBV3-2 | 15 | CASSQKDRGRTEAFF
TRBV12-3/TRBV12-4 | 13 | CASNHRRIGGYTF
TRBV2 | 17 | CASRPLTGTLSGNTIYF
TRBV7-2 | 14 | CASSLAGAGNTIYF
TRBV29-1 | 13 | CSVEKGQGNGYTF
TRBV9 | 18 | CASSGGSLFGGVQETQYF
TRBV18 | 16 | CASSPLGGSSSYEQYF
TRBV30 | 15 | CAWSRTTGVNEKLFF
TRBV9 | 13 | CASSVGGSREAFF
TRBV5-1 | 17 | CASSYAGGPLSTDTQYF
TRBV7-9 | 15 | CASSSLRQGINEQFF
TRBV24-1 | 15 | CATSSKGGDDYGYTF